The T cell receptor (beta chain) described here comes from a study of blood T cell repertoires in COVID-19. Clones were sequenced by immunoSEQ multiplex PCR, and TCRdb holds only the in-frame ones, with some missing. The data contain approximately 410,000 clones, roughly 90% of them seen just once; the ten biggest clones take up about 1.5%. Germline V gene data show CDR1 as LGHDT and CDR2 as YNNKEL (reference sequence). V was cut by 0 bases and J by 0 bases, with 18 bases left in between. CDR3 length: 19 amino acids. This receptor was taken from a woman aged 25 to 39 with active or convalescent COVID-19. The chain is built from TRBV3-1 (or the pseudogene TRBV3-2) and TRBJ2-1; possible D gene TRBD2, 7 bases. The sample consisted of peripheral blood. The CDR3 region is CASSQDRGWRGPSYNEQFF. The CDR3 DNA follows: TGTGCCAGCAGCCAAGATAGAGGGTGGCGGGGGCCCTCCTACAATGAGCAGTTCTTC.